This record covers a single T cell receptor beta chain. Its target is not known. Selected positively for CCR7 and CD45RO-negative, naive CD8 cells excluded terminally differentiated effector memory CD45RA+ cells. This table comes from immunoSEQ multiplex PCR, and its TCRdb copy is limited to in-frame clones, with some not included. The top ten hold over 1.5% of the sample, which has about 2.2 million clones, about 93% seen once. These data are taken from a study of shared clonotypes between healthy human individuals. Across the whole study: Serving as donors were a couple of women and three men, whose ages spanned 18 to 49.

General observations from the study: Clonotype sharing among donors, it was expected, would be affected by sequencing depth. Roughly 5% of naive CD4 clonotypes were common to four donors.

This receptor was identified in a man younger than 30 in good health. Some clones in this sample may be carry-over from other donors' samples. The sample was naive CD8+ T cells from PBMCs.

CDR3: CASSATSGRAFEQYF. For the CDR3, the DNA is TGTGCCAGCAGTGCGACTAGCGGGAGGGCGTTCGAGCAGTACTTC. The chain employs TRBV6-1 and TRBJ2-7; 14 bases match TRBD2. Germline V CDR1 and CDR2: MNHNS, SASEGT. The CDR3 loop spans 15 amino acids. The junction had 5 bases not matched to a gene; V was cut back by 4 bases and J by 6 bases.